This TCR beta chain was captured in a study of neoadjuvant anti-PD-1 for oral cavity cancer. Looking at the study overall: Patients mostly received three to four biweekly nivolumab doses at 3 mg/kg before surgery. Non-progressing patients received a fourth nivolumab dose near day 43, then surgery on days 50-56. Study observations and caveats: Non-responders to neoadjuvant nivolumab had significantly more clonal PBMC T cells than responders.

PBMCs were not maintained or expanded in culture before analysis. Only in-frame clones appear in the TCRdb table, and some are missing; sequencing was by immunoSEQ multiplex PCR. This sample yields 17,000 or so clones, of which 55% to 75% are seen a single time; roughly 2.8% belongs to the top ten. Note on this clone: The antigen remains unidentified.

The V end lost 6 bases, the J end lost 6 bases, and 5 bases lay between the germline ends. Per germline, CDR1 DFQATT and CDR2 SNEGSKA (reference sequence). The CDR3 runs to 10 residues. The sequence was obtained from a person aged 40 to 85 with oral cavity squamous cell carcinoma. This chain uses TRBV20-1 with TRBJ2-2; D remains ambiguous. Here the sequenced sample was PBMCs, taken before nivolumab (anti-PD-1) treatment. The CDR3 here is CSAVAGELFF. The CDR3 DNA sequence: TGCAGTGCGGTCGCCGGGGAGCTGTTTTTT.